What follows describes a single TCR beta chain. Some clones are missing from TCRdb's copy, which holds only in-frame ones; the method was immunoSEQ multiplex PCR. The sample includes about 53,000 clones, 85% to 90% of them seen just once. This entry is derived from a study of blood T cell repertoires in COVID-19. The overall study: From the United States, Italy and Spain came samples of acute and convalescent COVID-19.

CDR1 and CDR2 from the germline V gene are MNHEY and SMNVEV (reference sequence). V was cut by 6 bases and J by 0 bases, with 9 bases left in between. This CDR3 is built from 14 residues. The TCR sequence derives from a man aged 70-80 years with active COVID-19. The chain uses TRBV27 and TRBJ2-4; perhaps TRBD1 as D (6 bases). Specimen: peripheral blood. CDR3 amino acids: CASRTGLAKNIQYF. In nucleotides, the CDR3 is TGTGCCAGCAGGACAGGACTAGCCAAAAACATTCAGTACTTC.